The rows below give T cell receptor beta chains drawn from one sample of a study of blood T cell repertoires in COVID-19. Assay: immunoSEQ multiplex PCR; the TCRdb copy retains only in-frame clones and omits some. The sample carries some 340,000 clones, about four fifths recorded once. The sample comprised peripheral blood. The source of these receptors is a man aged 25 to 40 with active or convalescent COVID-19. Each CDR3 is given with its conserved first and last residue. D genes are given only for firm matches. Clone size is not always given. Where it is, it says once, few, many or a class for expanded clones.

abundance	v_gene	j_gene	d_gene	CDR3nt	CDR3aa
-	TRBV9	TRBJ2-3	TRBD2	TGTGCCAGCAGCGTAGCGAGCGGGGGGCTGGGTAGGGCAGATACGCAGTATTTT	CASSVASGGLGRADTQYF
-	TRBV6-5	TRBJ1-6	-	TGTGCCAGCAGTTCCACAGGAGATAATTCACCCCTCCACTTT	CASSSTGDNSPLHF
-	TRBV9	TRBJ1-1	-	TGTGCCAGCAGCGTAGCGCCGGCCGGAGGTGAAGCTTTCTTT	CASSVAPAGGEAFF
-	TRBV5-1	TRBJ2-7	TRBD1	TGCGCCAGCAGTTACAGGGGATCCTACGAGCAGTACTTC	CASSYRGSYEQYF
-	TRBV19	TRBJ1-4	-	TGTGCCAAAACCAGGGCAGGGTGGGAAAAACTGTTTTTT	CAKTRAGWEKLFF
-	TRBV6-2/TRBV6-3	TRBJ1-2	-	TGTGCCAGCAGTTACGTTGCGGGCCCCTACTATGGCTACACCTTC	CASSYVAGPYYGYTF
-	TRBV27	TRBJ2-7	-	TGTGCCAGCAGTTTAGGCAGCAGCGTCTCCTACGAGCAGTACTTC	CASSLGSSVSYEQYF
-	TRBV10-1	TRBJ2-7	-	TGCGCCAGCGGGCGTCCCTACGAGCAGTACTTC	CASGRPYEQYF
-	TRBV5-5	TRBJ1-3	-	TGTGCCAGCAGCTCGGCAGGGGGAAACACCATATATTTT	CASSSAGGNTIYF
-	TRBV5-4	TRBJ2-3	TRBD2	TGTGCCAGCAGCTTGGAACTAGCGGACACAGATACGCAGTATTTT	CASSLELADTDTQYF
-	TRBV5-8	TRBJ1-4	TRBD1	TGTGCCAGCAGCTTGGGCGCCGGGACAGCTAATGAAAAACTGTTTTTT	CASSLGAGTANEKLFF
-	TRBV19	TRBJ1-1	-	TGTGCCAGTACCCCCGGGACACCGTTTGAAGCTTTCTTT	CASTPGTPFEAFF
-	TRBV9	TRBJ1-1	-	TGTGCCAGCAGCGTAGCAGGCAGGGGCCCTGAAGCTTTCTTT	CASSVAGRGPEAFF
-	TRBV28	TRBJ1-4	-	TGTGCCAGCAGAAGGGGAAGAACTAATGAAAAACTGTTTTTT	CASRRGRTNEKLFF
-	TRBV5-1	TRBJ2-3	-	TGCGCCAGCAGCTTGGGGGGTACTAGAGGGACAGATACGCAGTATTTT	CASSLGGTRGTDTQYF
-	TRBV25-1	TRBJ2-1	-	TGTGCCAGCAGTTGGGACACCACCTACAATGAGCAGTTCTTC	CASSWDTTYNEQFF
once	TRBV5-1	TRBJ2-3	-	TGCGCCAGCAGCTTGTTGGCGGGACAGCGCACAGATACGCAGTATTTT	CASSLLAGQRTDTQYF
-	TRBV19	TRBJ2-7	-	TGTGCCAGTAGTATTGTGGAGAGCTCCTACGAGCAGTACTTC	CASSIVESSYEQYF
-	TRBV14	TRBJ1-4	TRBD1	TGTGCCAGCAGCCACGGACAGGGTGTTAATGAAAAACTGTTTTTT	CASSHGQGVNEKLFF
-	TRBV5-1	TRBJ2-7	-	TGCGCCAGCAGAGAGGGTAACGGATACTACGAGCAGTACTTC	CASREGNGYYEQYF
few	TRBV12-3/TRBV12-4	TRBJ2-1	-	TGTGCCAGCAGCAGATACAATGAGCAGTTCTTC	CASSRYNEQFF
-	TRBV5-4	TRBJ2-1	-	TGTGCCAGCAGGGCTAGGTCCTACAATGAGCAGTTCTTC	CASRARSYNEQFF
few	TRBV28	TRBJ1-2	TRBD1	TGTGCCAGCAGTTTAGGGGGGACAGGGGGCGACTATGGCTACACCTTC	CASSLGGTGGDYGYTF
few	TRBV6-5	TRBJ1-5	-	TGTGCCAGCAGTTCCCACCCCGGTCAGCCCCAGCATTTT	CASSSHPGQPQHF
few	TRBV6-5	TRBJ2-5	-	TGTGCCAGCAGTTACTCGTGGGGAGCTGGGGAGACCCAGTACTTC	CASSYSWGAGETQYF
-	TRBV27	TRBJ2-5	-	TGTGCCAGCAGACGTATTGGACAGACTCAAGAGACCCAGTACTTC	CASRRIGQTQETQYF
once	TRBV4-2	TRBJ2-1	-	TGTGCCAGCAGCCAGCCCTTGGACAGTCTAGGGAACAATGAGCAGTTCTTC	CASSQPLDSLGNNEQFF
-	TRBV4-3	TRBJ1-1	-	TGCGCCAGCAGCCTACTCAGGGTTACTGAAGCTTTCTTT	CASSLLRVTEAFF
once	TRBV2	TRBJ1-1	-	TGTGCCAGCAGGCTTGAGAGGGCCTCCACTGAAGCTTTCTTT	CASRLERASTEAFF
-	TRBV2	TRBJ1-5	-	TGTGCCAGCAGTCTACTTAGTGATAGCAATCAGCCCCAGCATTTT	CASSLLSDSNQPQHF
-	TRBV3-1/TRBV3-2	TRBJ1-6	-	TGTGCCAGCAGCCAAGGGACAGTTAATTCACCCCTCCACTTT	CASSQGTVNSPLHF
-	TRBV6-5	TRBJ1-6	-	TGTGCCAGCAGTCAGGGGATCAATTCACCCCTCCACTTT	CASSQGINSPLHF
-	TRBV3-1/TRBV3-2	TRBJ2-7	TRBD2	TGTGCCAGCAGCCCAACGGGGCCGGGGGGCTCCTACGAGCAGTACTTC	CASSPTGPGGSYEQYF
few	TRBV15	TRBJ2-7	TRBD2	TGTGCCACCAGCAGCGGGACTACGCAGCAGTACTTC	CATSSGTTQQYF